There are many counts of the clone carrying this TCR beta chain. Its antigen is still unknown. Assembly of TCR beta libraries relied on iRepertoire HTBI primers together with Arm-PCR of CDR3 regions. TCRdb re-called the multiplex PCR reads through MiXCR, storing one row per CDR3 protein. The sample yields a few hundred thousand distinct CDR3 sequences, approximately 15% seen once. The data stem from a study of regulatory T cells in long-lasting Graves disease. Study-level results: Persistent Graves' patients showed less TCR diversity than newly diagnosed ones. Accuracy was perhaps lowered by the small sample size.

As to time point: newly diagnosed GD, antithyroid drugs for less than 3 months. The TCR library was made from RNA extracted from PBMCs. CDR1 is MNHNS, CDR2 SASEGT, per germline. CDR3 size: 15 residues. V shed 4 bases, J shed 4 bases, and the junction held 4 bases outside the gene matches. These data also formed part of another study, on T cells in Graves' hyperthyroidism and ophthalmopathy. That paper adds: Most thyroid-expanded clonotypes above 0.001 were also found in blood.

The sequence derives from a man aged 25 to 40 with Graves disease. The chain couples TRBV6-1 to TRBJ2-1, with TRBD1 identical over 10 bases. This sample comprised peripheral blood mononuclear cells (PBMCs), obtained at new diagnosis, from a patient treated with antithyroid drugs. CDR3 residues: CASSASGQGYNEQFF. The CDR3 DNA is TGTGCCAGCAGTGCCTCGGGACAGGGGTACAATGAGCAGTTCTTC.